This T cell receptor (beta chain) derives from a study of CXCR3-negative and CXCR3-positive naive CD8 T cells. Study as a whole: Sequencing gave about 150 million TRB reads overall, about 1.5 +/- 0.3 million per library.

In regard to this clonotype: Its antigen remains unidentified.

Researchers prepared the TRB cDNA libraries using 5' RACE with UMI labels. TCRdb re-called the 5' RACE reads and catalogs CDR3 proteins one per entry, DNA excluded. The listing contains approximately 120,000 distinct CDR3 sequences. Germline-derived CDR1 and CDR2 are DFQATT and SNEGSKA (reference sequence). The CDR3 length is 11 residues. CD8+ T cell subsets were each sorted in triplicate, over 250,000 cells apiece. Study-wide results and caveats: Hydrophobicity of TRB CDR3s was greater in CXCR3-positive naive cells than in CXCR3-negative naive cells. Memory CD8+ cells had much lower diversity, and both naive subsets had comparably high diversity. Naive cells that were CXCR3-negative or CXCR3-positive used TRBV-TRBJ genes alike, while memory cells diverged.

This receptor was taken from a human donor in good health. Some clones in this sample may be carry-over from other donors' samples. The material sequenced was naive CXCR3+ CD8+ T cells from blood. Stated subset: CD45RO-CCR7+CD27+CD95- naive CD8+ T cells expressing CXCR3 (TNR3+). The V gene is TRBV20-1, the J gene TRBJ2-7; TCRdb lists TRBD1, though no DNA is available to test this call. CDR3 in amino acids: CSASPDYEQYF.